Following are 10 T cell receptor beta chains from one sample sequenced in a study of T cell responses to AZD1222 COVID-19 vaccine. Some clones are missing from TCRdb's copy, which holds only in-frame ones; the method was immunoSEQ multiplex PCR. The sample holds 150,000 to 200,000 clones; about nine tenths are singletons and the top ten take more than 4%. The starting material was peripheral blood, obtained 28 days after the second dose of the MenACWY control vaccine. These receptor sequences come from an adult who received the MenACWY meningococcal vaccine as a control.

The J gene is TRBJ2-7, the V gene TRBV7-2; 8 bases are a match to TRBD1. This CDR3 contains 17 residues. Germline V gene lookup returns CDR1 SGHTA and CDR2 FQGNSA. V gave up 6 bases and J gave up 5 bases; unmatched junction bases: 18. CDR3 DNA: TGTGCCAGCAGGTCGGGACAGGCCCCGCCAGGAAGCGACGAGCAGTACTTC. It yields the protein CASRSGQAPPGSDEQYF.

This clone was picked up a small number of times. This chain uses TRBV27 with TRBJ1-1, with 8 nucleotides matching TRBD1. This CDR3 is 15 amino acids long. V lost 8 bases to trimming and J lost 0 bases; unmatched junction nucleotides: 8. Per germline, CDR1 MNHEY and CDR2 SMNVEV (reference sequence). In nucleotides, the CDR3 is TGTGCCAGCTCACCTTTACAGGGGGTGAACACTGAAGCTTTCTTT. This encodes CASSPLQGVNTEAFF.

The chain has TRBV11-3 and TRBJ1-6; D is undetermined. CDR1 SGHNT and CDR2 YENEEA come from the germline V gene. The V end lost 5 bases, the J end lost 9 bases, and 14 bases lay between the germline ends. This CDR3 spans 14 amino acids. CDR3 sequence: CASSEKPHVSPLHF. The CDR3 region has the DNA TGTGCCAGCAGCGAAAAACCTCATGTTTCACCCCTCCACTTT.

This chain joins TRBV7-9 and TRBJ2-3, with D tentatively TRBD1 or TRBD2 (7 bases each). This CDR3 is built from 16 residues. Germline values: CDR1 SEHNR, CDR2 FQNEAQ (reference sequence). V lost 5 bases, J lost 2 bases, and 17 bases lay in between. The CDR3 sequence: CASSLPGGQATDTQYF. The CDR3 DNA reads TGTGCCAGCAGCCTCCCGGGAGGACAGGCCACAGATACGCAGTATTTT.

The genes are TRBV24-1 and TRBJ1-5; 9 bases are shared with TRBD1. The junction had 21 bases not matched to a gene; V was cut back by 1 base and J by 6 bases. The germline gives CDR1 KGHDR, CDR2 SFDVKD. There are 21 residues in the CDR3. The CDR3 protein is CATSDFGRTGEDGPVVQPQHF. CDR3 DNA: TGTGCCACCAGTGATTTCGGGAGGACAGGGGAAGACGGACCAGTAGTTCAGCCCCAGCATTTT.

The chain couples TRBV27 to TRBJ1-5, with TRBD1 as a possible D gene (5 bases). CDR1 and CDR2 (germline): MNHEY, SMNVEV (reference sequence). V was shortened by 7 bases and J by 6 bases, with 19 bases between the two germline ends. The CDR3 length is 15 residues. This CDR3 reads CASMNLDRRGQPQHF. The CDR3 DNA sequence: TGTGCCAGCATGAATCTCGACCGGAGGGGTCAGCCCCAGCATTTT.

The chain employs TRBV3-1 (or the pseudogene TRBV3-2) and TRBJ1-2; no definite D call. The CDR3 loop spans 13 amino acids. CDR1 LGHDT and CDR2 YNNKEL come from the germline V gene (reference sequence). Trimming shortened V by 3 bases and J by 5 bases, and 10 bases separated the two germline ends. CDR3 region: CASSQEGLYGYTF. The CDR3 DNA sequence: TGTGCCAGCAGCCAGGAGGGCCTTTATGGCTACACCTTC.

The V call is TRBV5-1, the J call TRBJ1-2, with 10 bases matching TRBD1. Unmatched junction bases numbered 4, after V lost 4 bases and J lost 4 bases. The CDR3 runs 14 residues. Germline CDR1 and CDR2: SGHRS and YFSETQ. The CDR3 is CASSGRTGGYGYTF. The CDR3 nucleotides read TGCGCCAGCAGCGGAAGGACAGGGGGCTATGGCTACACCTTC.

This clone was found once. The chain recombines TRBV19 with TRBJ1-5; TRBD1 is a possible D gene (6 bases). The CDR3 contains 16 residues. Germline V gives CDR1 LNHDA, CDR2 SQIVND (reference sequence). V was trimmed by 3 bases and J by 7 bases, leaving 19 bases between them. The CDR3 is CASSIDPGEYRQPQHF. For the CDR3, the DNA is TGTGCCAGTAGTATCGATCCAGGGGAATATCGACAGCCCCAGCATTTT.

The CDR3 region is CASSAGTASYTEAFF. Written as DNA, the CDR3 is TGTGCCAGCAGCGCCGGGACAGCATCGTACACTGAAGCTTTCTTT. The V call is TRBV9, the J call TRBJ1-1; the match to TRBD1 covers 7 bases. Germline V gene sequence: CDR1 SGDLS, CDR2 YYNGEE. J gave up 3 bases and V 3 bases, and 8 bases lay outside the gene matches. CDR3 length: 15 amino acids. Filled out from reference TRBV9 and TRBJ1-1, the complete variable domain reads DSGVTQTPKHLITATGQRVTLRCSPRSGDLSVYWYQQSLDQGLQFLIQYYNGEERAKGNILERFSAQQFPDLHSELNLSSLELGDSALYFCASSAGTASYTEAFFGQGTRLTVV.